This T cell receptor (beta chain) appears in the sequencing data of a study of beta chain features in type 1 diabetes. Study-wide findings and caveats: For patients, the naive, central memory and Treg TCRB repertoires appeared more alike than for healthy donors. PCR might preferentially amplify shorter templates, equally in patients and controls. Within each of all four CD4+ subsets, Type 1 diabetes patients had TCRB CDR3s that were moderately but significantly shorter.

Looked up from germline, CDR1 is SQVTM and CDR2 is ANQGSEA. CDR3 length equals 10 residues. Trimming pared 6 bases from V and 2 bases from J, leaving 4 bases between. Details on this clone: Its antigen is currently unknown.

Sequenced material consisted of expressed TCRB transcripts (all of the isolated RNA was reverse transcribed). Sequenced by immunoSEQ multiplex PCR; TCRdb stores in-frame clones only, minus some. Of around 240,000 clones in the sample, under 70% are singletons; the top ten hold around 0.05%. The chain has TRBV29-1 and TRBJ1-1; no definite D call. The sequenced material came from naive CD4+ T cells from blood. This TCR came from a man aged 25 to 45 in good health. In nucleotides, the CDR3 is TGCAGCGTAGATAACACTGAAGCTTTCTTT. It encodes CSVDNTEAFF.